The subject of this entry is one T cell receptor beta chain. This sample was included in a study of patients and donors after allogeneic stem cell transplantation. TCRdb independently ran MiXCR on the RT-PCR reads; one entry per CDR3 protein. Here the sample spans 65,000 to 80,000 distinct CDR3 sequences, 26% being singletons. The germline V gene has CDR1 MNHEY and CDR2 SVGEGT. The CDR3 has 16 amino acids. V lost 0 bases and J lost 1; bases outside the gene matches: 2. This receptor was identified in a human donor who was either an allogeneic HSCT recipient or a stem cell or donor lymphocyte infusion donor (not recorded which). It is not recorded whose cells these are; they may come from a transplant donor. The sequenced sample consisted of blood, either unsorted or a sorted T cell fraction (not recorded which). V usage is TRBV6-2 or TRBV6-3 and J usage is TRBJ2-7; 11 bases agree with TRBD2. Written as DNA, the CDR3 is TGTGCCAGCAGTTACTCTACTAGCGGGAGATCCTACGAGCAGTACTTC. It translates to CASSYSTSGRSYEQYF.